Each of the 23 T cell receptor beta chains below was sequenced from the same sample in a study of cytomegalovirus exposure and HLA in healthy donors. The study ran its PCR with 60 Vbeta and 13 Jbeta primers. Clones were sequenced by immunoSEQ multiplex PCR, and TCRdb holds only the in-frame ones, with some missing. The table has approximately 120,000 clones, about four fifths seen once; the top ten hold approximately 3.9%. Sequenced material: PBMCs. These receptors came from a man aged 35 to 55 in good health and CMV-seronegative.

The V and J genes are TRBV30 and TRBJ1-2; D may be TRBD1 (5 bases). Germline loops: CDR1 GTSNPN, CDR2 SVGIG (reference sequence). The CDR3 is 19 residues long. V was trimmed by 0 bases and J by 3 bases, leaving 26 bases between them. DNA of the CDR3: TGTGCCTGGAGTGTAGAGTTCGTAATCACAGGAGCTCTTCACTATGGCTACACCTTC. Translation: CAWSVEFVITGALHYGYTF.

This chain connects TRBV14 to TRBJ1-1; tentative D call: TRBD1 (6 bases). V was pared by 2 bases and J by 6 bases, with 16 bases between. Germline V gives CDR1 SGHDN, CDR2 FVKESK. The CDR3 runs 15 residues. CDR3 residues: CASSQRKGVEAEAFF. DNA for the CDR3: TGTGCCAGCAGCCAAAGAAAGGGGGTCGAGGCTGAAGCTTTCTTT.

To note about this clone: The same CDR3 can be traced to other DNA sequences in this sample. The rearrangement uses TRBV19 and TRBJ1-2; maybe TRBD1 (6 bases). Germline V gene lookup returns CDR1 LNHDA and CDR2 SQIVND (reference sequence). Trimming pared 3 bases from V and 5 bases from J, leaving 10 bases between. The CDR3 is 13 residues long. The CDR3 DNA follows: TGTGCCAGTAGTATTTCAGGGGAGTATGGCTACACCTTC. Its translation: CASSISGEYGYTF.

CDR3 sequence reads: CASSLSGGYEQYF. Written as DNA, the CDR3 is TGTGCCAGCAGCTTATCCGGGGGATACGAGCAGTACTTC. The chain combines TRBV11-3 with TRBJ2-7; D might be TRBD2 (6 bases). V lost 2 bases to trimming and J lost 4 bases, with 9 bases between them. CDR3 length: 13 amino acids. CDR1 is SGHNT, CDR2 YENEEA, per germline.

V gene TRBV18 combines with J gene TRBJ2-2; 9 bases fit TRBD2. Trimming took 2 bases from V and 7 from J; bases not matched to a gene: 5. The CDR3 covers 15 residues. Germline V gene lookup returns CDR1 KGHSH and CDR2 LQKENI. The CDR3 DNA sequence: TGTGCCAGCTCACCAGAGCGGGGGGCCTTCGGGGAGCTGTTTTTT. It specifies CASSPERGAFGELFF.

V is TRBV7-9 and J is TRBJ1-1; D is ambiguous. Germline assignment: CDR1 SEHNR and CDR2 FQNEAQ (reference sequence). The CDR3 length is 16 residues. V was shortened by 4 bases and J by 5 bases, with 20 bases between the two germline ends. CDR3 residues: CASSSKKGSIFTEAFF. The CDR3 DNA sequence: TGTGCCAGCAGCTCCAAGAAAGGGAGTATTTTTACTGAAGCTTTCTTT. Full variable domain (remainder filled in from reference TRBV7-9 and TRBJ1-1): DTGVSQNPRHKITKRGQNVTFRCDPISEHNRLYWYRQTLGQGPEFLTYFQNEAQLEKSRLLSDRFSAERPKGSFSTLEIQRTEQGDSAMYLCASSSKKGSIFTEAFFGQGTRLTVV.

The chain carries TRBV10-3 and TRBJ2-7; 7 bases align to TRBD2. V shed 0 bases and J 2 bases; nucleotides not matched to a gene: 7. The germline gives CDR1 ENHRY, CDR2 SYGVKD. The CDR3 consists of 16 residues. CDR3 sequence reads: CAISESGGRVPYEQYF. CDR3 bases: TGTGCCATCAGTGAGTCGGGAGGGAGGGTCCCCTACGAGCAGTACTTC.

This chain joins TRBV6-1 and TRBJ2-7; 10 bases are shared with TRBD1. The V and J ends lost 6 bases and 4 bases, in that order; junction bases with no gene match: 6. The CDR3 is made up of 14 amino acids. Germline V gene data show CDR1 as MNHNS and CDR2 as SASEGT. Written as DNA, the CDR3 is TGTGCCAGCAGATTACCGGGACAGGGGTACGAGCAGTACTTC. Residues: CASRLPGQGYEQYF.

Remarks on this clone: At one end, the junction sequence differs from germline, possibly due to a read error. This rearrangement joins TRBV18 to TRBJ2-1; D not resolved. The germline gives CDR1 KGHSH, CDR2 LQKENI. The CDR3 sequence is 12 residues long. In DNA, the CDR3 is TGTGCCAGCTCGCTTCCCTACAGTGAGCAGTTCTTC. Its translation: CASSLPYSEQFF. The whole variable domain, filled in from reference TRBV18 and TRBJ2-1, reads NAGVMQNPRHLVRRRGQEARLRCSPMKGHSHVYWYRQLPEEGLKFMVYLQKENIIDESGMPKERFSAEFPKEGPSILRIQQVVRGDSAAYFCASSLPYSEQFFGPGTRLTVL.

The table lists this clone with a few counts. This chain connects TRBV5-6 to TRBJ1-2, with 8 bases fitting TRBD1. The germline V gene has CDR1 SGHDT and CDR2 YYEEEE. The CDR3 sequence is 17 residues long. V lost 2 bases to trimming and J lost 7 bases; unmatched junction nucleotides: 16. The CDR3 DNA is TGTGCCAGCAGCTTAAGTACCATGCGACAGGGGAGAGTTGGCTACACCTTC. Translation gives CASSLSTMRQGRVGYTF.

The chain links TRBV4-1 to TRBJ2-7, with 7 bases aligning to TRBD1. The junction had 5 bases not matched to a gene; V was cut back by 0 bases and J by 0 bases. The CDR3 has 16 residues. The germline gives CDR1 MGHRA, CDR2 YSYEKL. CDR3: CASSQETDRRSYEQYF. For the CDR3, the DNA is TGCGCCAGCAGCCAAGAGACGGACAGGCGCTCCTACGAGCAGTACTTC.

CDR3: CASSLDAGEAFF. CDR3 nucleotides: TGTGCCAGCAGCTTGGATGCAGGGGAAGCTTTCTTT. The V and J genes are TRBV5-4 and TRBJ1-1; D perhaps matches TRBD1 (5 bases). Germline CDR1 SGHNT, CDR2 YYREEE (reference sequence). Trimming cost V 0 bases and J 8 bases, with 8 bases left between them. The CDR3 consists of 12 residues.

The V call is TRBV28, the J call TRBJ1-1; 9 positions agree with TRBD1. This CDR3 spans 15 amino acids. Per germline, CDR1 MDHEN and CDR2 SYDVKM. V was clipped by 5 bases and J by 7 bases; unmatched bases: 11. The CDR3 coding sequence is TGTGCCAGCAGTCTGAGGAGAGACAGGGGGTTTGAAGCTTTCTTT. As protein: CASSLRRDRGFEAFF.

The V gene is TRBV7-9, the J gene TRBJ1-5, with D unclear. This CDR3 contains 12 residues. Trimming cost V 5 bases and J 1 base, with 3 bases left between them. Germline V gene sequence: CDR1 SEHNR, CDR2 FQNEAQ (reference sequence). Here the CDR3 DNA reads TGTGCCAGCAGCCGGAGCAATCAGCCCCAGCATTTT. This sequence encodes CASSRSNQPQHF. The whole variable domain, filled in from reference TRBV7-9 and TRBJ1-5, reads DTGVSQNPRHKITKRGQNVTFRCDPISEHNRLYWYRQTLGQGPEFLTYFQNEAQLEKSRLLSDRFSAERPKGSFSTLEIQRTEQGDSAMYLCASSRSNQPQHFGDGTRLSIL.

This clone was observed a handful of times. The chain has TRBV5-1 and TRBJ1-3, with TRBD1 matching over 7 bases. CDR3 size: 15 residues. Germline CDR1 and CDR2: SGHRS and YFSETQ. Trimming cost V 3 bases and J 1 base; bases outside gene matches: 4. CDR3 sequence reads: CASSSQTGSGNTIYF. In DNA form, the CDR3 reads TGCGCCAGCAGCTCGCAGACAGGGTCTGGAAACACCATATATTTT.

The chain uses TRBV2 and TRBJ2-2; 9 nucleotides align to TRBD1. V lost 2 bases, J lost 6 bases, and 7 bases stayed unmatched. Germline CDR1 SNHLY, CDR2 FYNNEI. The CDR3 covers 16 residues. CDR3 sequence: CASSEFGTGMAGELFF. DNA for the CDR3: TGTGCCAGCAGTGAATTTGGGACAGGGATGGCCGGGGAGCTGTTTTTT.

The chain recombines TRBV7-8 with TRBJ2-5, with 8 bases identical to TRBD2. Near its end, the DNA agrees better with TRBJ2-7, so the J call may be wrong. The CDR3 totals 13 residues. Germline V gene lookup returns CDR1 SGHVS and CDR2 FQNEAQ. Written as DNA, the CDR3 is TGTGCCAGCAGCTCATCGGGGGGGTACGAGCAGTACTTC. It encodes CASSSSGGYEQYF.

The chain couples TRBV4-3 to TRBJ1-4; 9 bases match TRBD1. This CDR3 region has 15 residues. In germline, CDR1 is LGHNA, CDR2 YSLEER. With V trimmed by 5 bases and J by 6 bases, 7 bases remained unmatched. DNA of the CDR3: TGCGCCAGCAGCTCGGGGGGACAGGGCCATGAAAAACTGTTTTTT. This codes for CASSSGGQGHEKLFF.

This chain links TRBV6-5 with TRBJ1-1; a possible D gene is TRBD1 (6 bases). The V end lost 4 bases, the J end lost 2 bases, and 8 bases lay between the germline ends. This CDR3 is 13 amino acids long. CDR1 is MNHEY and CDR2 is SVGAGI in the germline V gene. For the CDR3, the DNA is TGTGCCAGCAGTTGGGGACAAAACACTGAAGCTTTCTTT. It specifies CASSWGQNTEAFF.

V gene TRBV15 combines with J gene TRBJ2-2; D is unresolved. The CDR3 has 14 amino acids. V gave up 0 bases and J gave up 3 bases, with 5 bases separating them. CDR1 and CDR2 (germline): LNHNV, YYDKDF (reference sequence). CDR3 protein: CATSRERDTGELFF. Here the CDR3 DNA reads TGTGCCACCAGCAGAGAGCGCGACACCGGGGAGCTGTTTTTT.

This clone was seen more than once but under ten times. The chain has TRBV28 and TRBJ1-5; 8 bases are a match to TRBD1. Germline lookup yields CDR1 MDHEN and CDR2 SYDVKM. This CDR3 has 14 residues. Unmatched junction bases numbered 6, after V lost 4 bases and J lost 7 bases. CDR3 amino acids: CASSYRQGRQPQHF. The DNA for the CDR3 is TGTGCCAGCAGTTATCGACAGGGGAGGCAGCCCCAGCATTTT.

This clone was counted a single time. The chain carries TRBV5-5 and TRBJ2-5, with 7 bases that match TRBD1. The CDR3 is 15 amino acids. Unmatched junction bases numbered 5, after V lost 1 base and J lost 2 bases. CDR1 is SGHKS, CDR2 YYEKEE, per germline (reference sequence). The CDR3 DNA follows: TGTGCCAGCAGCTTGTCGGGACAGATGCAAGAGACCCAGTACTTC. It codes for CASSLSGQMQETQYF.

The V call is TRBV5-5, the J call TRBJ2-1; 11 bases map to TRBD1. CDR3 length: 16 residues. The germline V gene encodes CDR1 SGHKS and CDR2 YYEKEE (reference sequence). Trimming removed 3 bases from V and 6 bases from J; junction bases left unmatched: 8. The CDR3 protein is CASSSPGQGGTNEQFF. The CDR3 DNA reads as TGTGCCAGCAGCTCACCGGGACAGGGGGGGACCAATGAGCAGTTCTTC.